The 20 T cell receptor beta chains reported below all come from one sample, sequenced in a study of blood T cell repertoires in COVID-19 (dated by TCRdb to about 2020). Libraries were built with the immunoSEQ multiplex PCR assay. As stored in TCRdb, this immuneACCESS dataset retains in-frame rearrangements with V and J assigned. A fraction of the clones does not appear; measured against another copy, unresolved V genes explain less than half of the discrepancy, and the remainder lacks a known reason. For this sample there are some 260,000 clones; 88% appear just once. The ten largest make up about 5.9% of the sample. Sequencing was done on a sample of peripheral blood. The receptor set was obtained from a woman aged 25 to 39 with COVID-19, enrolled during active disease.

The V call is TRBV19, the J call TRBJ1-6; 7 bases agree with TRBD1. The CDR3 spans 15 residues. J gave up 8 bases and V 5 bases, and 9 bases lay outside the gene matches. In germline, CDR1 is LNHDA, CDR2 SQIVND (reference sequence). The CDR3 DNA is TGTGCCAGTAGTTTCCCGACAGGGCGGGATTCACCCCTCCACTTT. Translating gives CASSFPTGRDSPLHF.

The CDR3 DNA follows: TGTGCCAGCTCACCTGGAGACGAGCAGTACGTC. Protein sequence: CASSPGDEQYV. This chain links TRBV18 with TRBJ2-7; D is undetermined. This CDR3 region has 11 residues. Germline V CDR1 and CDR2: KGHSH, LQKENI. V was pared by 3 bases and J by 5 bases, with 5 bases between.

The table lists this clone with a few counts. CDR3 sequence (DNA): TGTGCCAGCGGACAAGTAGGGGTTGGTCAGCCCCAGCATTTT. Amino acid sequence: CASGQVGVGQPQHF. The V call is TRBV6-5, the J call TRBJ1-5; D may be TRBD1 (5 bases). The CDR3 runs to 14 residues. Trimming took 8 bases from V and 6 from J, leaving 17 bases between them. Germline V gene data show CDR1 as MNHEY and CDR2 as SVGAGI.

The rearrangement links TRBV10-2 to TRBJ1-4; a possible D gene is TRBD1 (5 bases). The CDR3 length is 13 residues. The germline V gene encodes CDR1 WSHSY and CDR2 SAAADI. V was shortened by 4 bases and J by 8 bases, with 11 bases between the two germline ends. CDR3 region: CASSGGVTEKLFF. The CDR3 nucleotides read TGCGCCAGCAGTGGGGGGGTAACGGAAAAACTGTTTTTT.

This clone came up many times. This sequence joins TRBV10-3 and TRBJ2-1; 9 bases align to TRBD2. CDR1 is ENHRY and CDR2 is SYGVKD in the germline V gene. There are 14 residues in the CDR3. V lost 7 bases to trimming and J lost 8 bases; unmatched junction nucleotides: 9. The CDR3 DNA follows: TGTGCCATCAAGGCTAGCGGGATGGGGGATGAGCAGTTCTTC. It is translated as CAIKASGMGDEQFF.

This chain uses TRBV5-6 with TRBJ1-5; perhaps TRBD1 as D (5 bases). Germline V gene data show CDR1 as SGHDT and CDR2 as YYEEEE. The CDR3 totals 14 residues. Trimming cost V 0 bases and J 10 bases, with 14 bases left between them. Written as DNA, the CDR3 is TGTGCCAGCAGCTTGGGTCTGGGAGGGGCCCCCCAGCATTTT. Its translation: CASSLGLGGAPQHF.

This clone came up a few times. The chain recombines TRBV13 with TRBJ2-1, with TRBD1 matching 10 bases. Trimming cost V 0 bases and J 0 bases; bases outside gene matches: 5. CDR1 and CDR2 from the germline V gene are PRHDT and FYEKMQ (reference sequence). This CDR3 spans 18 amino acids. The CDR3 region is CASSLGGQGLSSYNEQFF. DNA for the CDR3: TGTGCCAGCAGCTTAGGGGGACAGGGGCTAAGCTCCTACAATGAGCAGTTCTTC. Complete variable domain (other parts from reference TRBV13 and TRBJ2-1): AAGVIQSPRHLIKEKRETATLKCYPIPRHDTVYWYQQGPGQDPQFLISFYEKMQSDKGSIPDRFSAQQFSDYHSELNMSSLELGDSALYFCASSLGGQGLSSYNEQFFGPGTRLTVL.

A few counts support this clone. J is TRBJ1-1 and V is TRBV5-8; 7 nucleotides align to TRBD1. The CDR3 is made up of 16 amino acids. Per germline, CDR1 SGHTS and CDR2 YDEGEE. V lost 4 bases to trimming and J lost 0 bases; unmatched junction nucleotides: 9. The CDR3 nucleotides are TGTGCCAGCAGCCTTAACCTGGGACAGATGAACACTGAAGCTTTCTTT. Its translation is CASSLNLGQMNTEAFF.

The chain is built from TRBV2 and TRBJ2-2, with TRBD2 matching over 7 bases. This CDR3 comprises 15 residues. V trimming: 8 bases; J trimming: 0 bases; junction bases outside the gene matches: 6. Per germline, CDR1 SNHLY and CDR2 FYNNEI. CDR3 sequence (DNA): TGTGCCAGCGTGGAGCGGGATTCGAACACCGGGGAGCTGTTTTTT. It yields the protein CASVERDSNTGELFF.

The V and J genes are TRBV6-2 or TRBV6-3 and TRBJ2-7; 11 bases line up with TRBD2. The junction had 7 bases not matched to a gene; V was cut back by 6 bases and J by 3 bases. The length of the CDR3 is 15 residues. From germline, CDR1 is MNHEY and CDR2 SVGEGT. The CDR3 sequence is CASSSLTSGSYEQYV. In DNA, the CDR3 is TGTGCCAGCAGCTCCCTCACTAGCGGGAGCTACGAGCAGTACGTC.

The chain carries TRBV5-1 and TRBJ2-1, with 9 bases that match TRBD1. J was trimmed by 0 bases and V by 5 bases; bases with no gene match: 12. The germline V gene has CDR1 SGHRS and CDR2 YFSETQ. This CDR3 is built from 18 residues. CDR3 sequence reads: CASRPEPGQGTSYNEQFF. The CDR3, as DNA: TGCGCCAGCAGACCTGAACCGGGACAGGGTACCTCCTACAATGAGCAGTTCTTC. The variable domain in full, completed from reference TRBV5-1 and TRBJ2-1, reads KAGVTQTPRYLIKTRGQQVTLSCSPISGHRSVSWYQQTPGQGLQFLFEYFSETQRNKGNFPGRFSGRQFSNSRSEMNVSTLELGDSALYLCASRPEPGQGTSYNEQFFGPGTRLTVL.

The chain is built from TRBV7-2 and TRBJ1-3; D is unresolved. CDR1 and CDR2 from the germline V gene are SGHTA and FQGNSA. CDR3 length equals 15 residues. Trimming stripped 5 bases from V and 1 base from J, with 12 bases between. As DNA, the CDR3 is TGTGCCAGCAGCCTAGGACGGAGATCTGGAAACACCATATATTTT. Protein: CASSLGRRSGNTIYF.

The rearrangement links TRBV4-2 to TRBJ2-2; the D gene is possibly TRBD2 (6 bases). The CDR3 covers 17 residues. V lost 3 bases, J lost 6 bases, and 20 bases lay in between. Germline CDR1 reads LGHNA; CDR2 reads YNFKEQ. The CDR3 region has the DNA TGTGCCAGCAGCCATGACGCGGGACGAGTGGTTCCCGGGGAGCTGTTTTTT. It encodes CASSHDAGRVVPGELFF.

The chain combines TRBV9 with TRBJ1-1; 8 bases map to TRBD1. Germline-derived CDR1 and CDR2 are SGDLS and YYNGEE. The CDR3 contains 18 residues. The V segment lost 1 base and the J segment 1 base; nucleotides outside the gene matches: 12. The CDR3 coding sequence is TGTGCCAGCAGCGTATATCCACAACCAGGGGGCCCGAACACTGAAGCTTTCTTT. It encodes CASSVYPQPGGPNTEAFF.

The chain has TRBV5-6 and TRBJ1-6, with a possible D match to TRBD1 (5 bases). Trimming took off 0 bases at V and 4 bases at J, with 5 bases between the two ends. There are 14 residues in the CDR3. Germline CDR1 SGHDT, CDR2 YYEEEE. The CDR3 spells CASSLDRYNSPLHF. CDR3 nucleotide sequence: TGTGCCAGCAGCTTGGACAGGTATAATTCACCCCTCCACTTT.

This chain uses TRBV6-4 with TRBJ2-1, with 8 bases aligning to TRBD1. Germline-derived CDR1 and CDR2 are MRHNA and SNTAGT. The length of the CDR3 is 15 residues. V gave up 0 bases and J gave up 3 bases; unmatched junction bases: 1. The CDR3 sequence: CASSDSTGGYNEQFF. The CDR3 region has the DNA TGTGCCAGCAGTGACTCTACAGGGGGCTACAATGAGCAGTTCTTC.

The chain carries TRBV7-9 and TRBJ2-3; D gene ambiguous. Germline V CDR1 and CDR2: SEHNR, FQNEAQ (reference sequence). V lost 7 bases and J lost 0, with 5 bases in between. The CDR3 runs 12 residues. The chain's CDR3 is CASTSSTDTQYF. CDR3 nucleotides: TGTGCCAGCACCTCTAGCACAGATACGCAGTATTTT.

This clone appeared a single time. The J gene is TRBJ1-1, the V gene TRBV19; D might be TRBD1 (5 bases). The CDR3 is 13 amino acids. Germline values: CDR1 LNHDA, CDR2 SQIVND (reference sequence). The V gene lost 6 bases and the J gene lost 1 base, with 9 bases spanning the gap. The CDR3 spells CASRDDRNTEAFF. CDR3 DNA sequence: TGTGCCAGTAGGGATGACAGGAACACTGAAGCTTTCTTT.

The V gene is TRBV9, the J gene TRBJ2-3, with TRBD1 as a possible D gene (6 bases). Trimming left V 0 bases short and J 3 bases short, with 11 bases between. There are 15 residues in the CDR3. Germline V lookup: CDR1 SGDLS, CDR2 YYNGEE. The chain's CDR3 is CASSVVGTLTDTQYF. Written as DNA, the CDR3 is TGTGCCAGCAGCGTAGTTGGGACACTGACAGATACGCAGTATTTT.

V and J are TRBV5-1 and TRBJ2-2; D gene ambiguous. The V and J ends lost 4 bases and 4 bases respectively, with 11 bases between them. Germline CDR1 and CDR2: SGHRS and YFSETQ. The CDR3 runs to 14 residues. CDR3 protein: CASSLEAVTGELFF. The CDR3, as DNA: TGCGCCAGCAGCCTGGAAGCTGTCACCGGGGAGCTGTTTTTT. Variable domain in full (rest from reference TRBV5-1 and TRBJ2-2): KAGVTQTPRYLIKTRGQQVTLSCSPISGHRSVSWYQQTPGQGLQFLFEYFSETQRNKGNFPGRFSGRQFSNSRSEMNVSTLELGDSALYLCASSLEAVTGELFFGEGSRLTVL.